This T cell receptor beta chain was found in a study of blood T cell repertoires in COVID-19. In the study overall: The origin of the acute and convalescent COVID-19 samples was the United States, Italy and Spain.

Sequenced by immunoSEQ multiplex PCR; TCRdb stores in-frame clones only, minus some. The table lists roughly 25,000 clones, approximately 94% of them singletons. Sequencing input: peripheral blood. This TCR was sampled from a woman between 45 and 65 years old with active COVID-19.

DNA of the CDR3: TGTGCCAGCAGTGAAGGACTAGCCTTCAATGAGCAGTTCTTC. Its protein is CASSEGLAFNEQFF. The V and J genes are TRBV2 and TRBJ2-1, with TRBD2 matching 7 bases. The CDR3 runs 14 residues. V gave up 1 base and J gave up 6 bases; unmatched junction bases: 3. Germline V CDR1 and CDR2: SNHLY, FYNNEI.